This TCR beta chain appears in the sequencing data of a study of blood T cell repertoires in COVID-19. Study overall: Some COVID-19 samples were acute and others convalescent; all came from the United States, Italy and Spain. In each case, the material was cDNA or gDNA derived from T cells, B-cell-depleted T cells, or PBMCs.

Clones were read by immunoSEQ multiplex PCR, and TCRdb kept only the in-frame ones, dropping some. The sample has around 130,000 clones, around 80% seen once; the top ten hold under 20%. V was pared by 3 bases and J by 3 bases, with 14 bases between. CDR1 and CDR2 (germline): MDHEN, SYDVKM. This CDR3 is built from 15 residues. The chain links TRBV28 to TRBJ1-2; D remains ambiguous. Sequenced input: peripheral blood. This sequence was found in a man between 60 and 70 years old with active or convalescent COVID-19. The CDR3 spells CASSFHGYRDYGYTF. CDR3 nucleotides: TGTGCCAGCAGTTTCCATGGCTACCGGGACTATGGCTACACCTTC.